A selection of T cell receptor beta chains follows, all from one sample in a study of beta chain features in type 1 diabetes. This table comes from immunoSEQ multiplex PCR, and its TCRdb copy is limited to in-frame clones, with some not included. The sample has a few hundred thousand clones, more than 15% seen once. Sequencing input: naive CD4+ T cells from blood. These receptors were obtained from a man in his thirties or forties with type 1 diabetes. Both conserved end residues are part of each CDR3. The D gene is left open where the match is weak. Clone size, where shown, is once, few, many, or a class for clones that have expanded.

CASSSWSGTRRSNEQFF	NA	TRBV7-9	TRBJ2-1	TRBD2
CASSFGVFEQYF	NA	TRBV28	TRBJ2-7	NA
CASSPRHTNYGYTF	few	TRBV11-2	TRBJ1-2	NA
CACQGQYRDGYTF	few	TRBV30	TRBJ1-2	NA
CASSFRQGREQFF	few	TRBV7-9	TRBJ2-1	NA
CAIRAARTGGDEQYF	NA	TRBV10-3	TRBJ2-7	TRBD1
CASSSQGGNADTQYF	NA	TRBV7-9	TRBJ2-3	TRBD2
CASSQREGFEQYF	NA	TRBV4-3	TRBJ2-7	NA
CASSDTTDTQYF	few	TRBV28	TRBJ2-3	NA
CASSLLDGATDTQYF	NA	TRBV5-1	TRBJ2-3	NA
CASSLDGEYQPQHF	NA	TRBV7-6	TRBJ1-5	NA
CASSLDEFDEQFF	once	TRBV7-6	TRBJ2-1	NA
CSVGEGEVQPQHF	NA	TRBV29-1	TRBJ1-5	NA
CASSQDPASLTDTQYF	NA	TRBV4-2	TRBJ2-3	NA
CATSRGGTSGSDTQYF	NA	TRBV15	TRBJ2-3	TRBD2
CASSLVPGGAKNIQYF	few	TRBV7-2	TRBJ2-4	NA
CAISEFDRGLVETQYF	few	TRBV10-3	TRBJ2-5	TRBD1
CASSRGYRNEKLFF	few	TRBV7-9	TRBJ1-4	NA
CSVKSGSTETQYF	NA	TRBV29-1	TRBJ2-5	TRBD2
CASSFFRSTDTQYF	few	TRBV7-2	TRBJ2-3	NA
CASRQFPSGGQSTDTQYF	few	TRBV27	TRBJ2-3	NA
CASSSRDRGVKTQYF	few	TRBV11-2	TRBJ2-5	TRBD1
CAWTLGGHQPQHF	few	TRBV30	TRBJ1-5	NA
CASIPKLYEAFF	few	TRBV25-1	TRBJ1-1	NA
CASSFTRTTDTQYF	NA	TRBV7-2	TRBJ2-3	NA
CSVGVQERTQYF	few	TRBV29-1	TRBJ2-5	NA
CAISEGGTQYF	few	TRBV10-3	TRBJ2-5	NA
CAISEGALSSYNEQFF	few	TRBV10-3	TRBJ2-1	NA
CAIRRQEVNTGELFF	few	TRBV10-3	TRBJ2-2	NA
CASSPSQQILYEQYF	NA	TRBV18	NA	NA
CASSQVGAGGNEQFF	few	TRBV4-2	TRBJ2-1	NA
CSVVQSSYNEQFF	NA	TRBV29-1	TRBJ2-1	NA
CASSWREGSYEQYF	NA	TRBV27	TRBJ2-7	NA
CSVGPKYSYEQYF	NA	TRBV29-1	TRBJ2-7	NA